These 18 T cell receptor beta chains were sequenced from one sample in a study of beta chain features in type 1 diabetes. Expressed TCRB transcripts were sequenced after all isolated RNA was converted to cDNA. TCRdb's table, derived via immunoSEQ multiplex PCR, lists solely in-frame clones and lacks some. The sample contains some 410,000 clones, approximately 10% of which appear only once. The specimen was naive CD4+ T cells from blood. The receptors come from a woman between 18 and 29 years old in good health.

The table lists this clone with a few counts. The chain recombines TRBV29-1 with TRBJ1-1; D is undetermined. Germline V gene sequence: CDR1 SQVTM, CDR2 ANQGSEA. CDR3 length: 13 residues. Trimming stripped 0 bases from V and 3 bases from J, with 8 bases between. CDR3 nucleotides: TGCAGCGTTGAAGAACAGTTCGACACTGAAGCTTTCTTT. It specifies CSVEEQFDTEAFF. Full variable domain (rest looked up from reference TRBV29-1 and TRBJ1-1): SAVISQKPSRDICQRGTSLTIQCQVDSQVTMMFWYRQQPGQSLTLIATANQGSEATYESGFVIDKFPISRPNLTFSTLTVSNMSPEDSSIYLCSVEEQFDTEAFFGQGTRLTVV.

This chain links TRBV4-3 with TRBJ2-3, with D hard to call. The V gene lost 3 bases and the J gene lost 4 bases, with 8 bases spanning the gap. This CDR3 has 13 residues. Germline loops: CDR1 LGHNA, CDR2 YSLEER. CDR3 bases: TGCGCCAGCAGCCAGCACTACCCAGATACGCAGTATTTT. Translation: CASSQHYPDTQYF.

This clone was detected a few times. V gene TRBV4-1 combines with J gene TRBJ2-5, with D unresolved. V lost 4 bases, J lost 6 bases, and 18 bases lay in between. The CDR3 loop spans 15 amino acids. Germline-derived CDR1 and CDR2 are MGHRA and YSYEKL. DNA for the CDR3: TGCGCCAGCAGCCGACTCCTCTTAGTGGAAAAGACCCAGTACTTC. It translates to CASSRLLLVEKTQYF.

This clone was picked up a small number of times. The V call is TRBV6-5, the J call TRBJ2-7; D call uncertain. V gave up 4 bases and J gave up 12 bases, with 16 bases separating them. Germline CDR1 MNHEY, CDR2 SVGAGI. The CDR3 totals 12 residues. The DNA for the CDR3 is TGTGCCAGCAGTTTCGACGTCCATGCCCGGTACGTC. Protein product: CASSFDVHARYV.

The chain is built from TRBV5-1 and TRBJ2-5, with D maybe TRBD2 (6 bases). This CDR3 is built from 15 residues. The V end was cut by 2 bases, the J end by 2 bases, with 13 bases between. Germline CDR1 reads SGHRS; CDR2 reads YFSETQ. DNA for the CDR3: TGCGCCAGCAGCTTCTTGGGACTCAGACAAGAGACCCAGTACTTC. Amino acid sequence: CASSFLGLRQETQYF.

This clone was recorded a few times. V usage is TRBV29-1 and J usage is TRBJ2-3, with D possibly TRBD2 on 6 matching bases. There are 14 residues in the CDR3. Germline V lookup: CDR1 SQVTM, CDR2 ANQGSEA. Trimming stripped 1 base from V and 2 bases from J, with 10 bases between. The CDR3 DNA sequence: TGCAGCGTTGAAGGTGGCGGGGACACAGATACGCAGTATTTT. Amino acids: CSVEGGGDTDTQYF.

This clone was seen only a few times. V gene TRBV2 combines with J gene TRBJ2-1, with 11 positions matching TRBD2. Germline loops: CDR1 SNHLY, CDR2 FYNNEI. The CDR3 has 15 residues. Germline trimming cut 4 bases from V and 8 bases from J; bases unmatched to any gene: 7. The CDR3 nucleotides read TGTGCCAGCAGTGGACTAGCGGGGAAGGTAGATGAGCAGTTCTTC. It specifies CASSGLAGKVDEQFF.

J is TRBJ2-5 and V is TRBV5-6; 7 nucleotides match TRBD1. Unmatched junction bases numbered 10, after V lost 3 bases and J lost 5 bases. This CDR3 has 15 amino acids. CDR1 is SGHDT, CDR2 YYEEEE, per germline. In DNA, the CDR3 is TGTGCCAGCAGCTCCCGAGACAGGGATGGGGAGACCCAGTACTTC. Amino acid sequence: CASSSRDRDGETQYF.

This clone was detected once. This chain links TRBV7-2 with TRBJ2-5; D uncertain. Germline lookup yields CDR1 SGHTA and CDR2 FQGNSA. V dropped 5 bases and J dropped 2 bases, with 9 bases sitting between them. This CDR3 is 13 amino acids long. CDR3 residues: CASSPAPQETQYF. CDR3 DNA: TGTGCCAGCAGCCCCGCTCCACAAGAGACCCAGTACTTC.

This chain connects TRBV29-1 to TRBJ2-7; D tentatively fits TRBD1 or TRBD2 (7 bases each). The CDR3 totals 16 residues. With 1 base removed from V and 1 base from J, the gap between germline ends came to 17 bases. Germline V gives CDR1 SQVTM, CDR2 ANQGSEA. The CDR3 DNA follows: TGCAGCGTTGAAGCCCCGACAGGGAGGGGGTCCTACGAGCAGTACTTC. The encoded protein is CSVEAPTGRGSYEQYF.

This clone was found a few times. This rearrangement joins TRBV30 to TRBJ2-6; 9 bases are shared with TRBD1. The junction had 9 bases not matched to a gene; V was cut back by 3 bases and J by 0 bases. CDR3 length: 18 amino acids. Germline CDR1 is GTSNPN and CDR2 is SVGIG (reference sequence). This CDR3 is CAWRGQGGALSGANVLTF. CDR3 DNA: TGTGCCTGGAGGGGACAGGGCGGGGCCCTCTCTGGGGCCAACGTCCTGACTTTC.

This clone has a handful of counts. This chain connects TRBV29-1 to TRBJ1-4; the match to TRBD1 covers 8 bases. The CDR3 consists of 14 residues. Trimming removed 4 bases from V and 7 bases from J; junction bases left unmatched: 8. Germline CDR1 reads SQVTM; CDR2 reads ANQGSEA. The CDR3 reads CSVAPGGLGEKLFF. As DNA, the CDR3 is TGCAGCGTTGCACCAGGGGGCCTAGGTGAAAAACTGTTTTTT.

This clone has a handful of counts. The V call is TRBV2, the J call TRBJ2-7, with D perhaps matching TRBD1 (5 bases). Germline CDR1 reads SNHLY; CDR2 reads FYNNEI. The CDR3 has 14 amino acids. V was pared by 10 bases and J by 3 bases, with 19 bases between. The chain's CDR3 is CATKGLSDYYEQYV. The CDR3 DNA reads TGTGCCACCAAGGGGCTAAGCGATTACTACGAGCAGTACGTC.

This clone was observed a handful of times. The genes are TRBV14 and TRBJ2-3, with D perhaps being TRBD1 or TRBD2 (5 bases each). Per the germline V gene, CDR1 is SGHDN and CDR2 is FVKESK. The CDR3 is 18 amino acids. The V and J ends lost 0 bases and 3 bases respectively, with 19 bases between them. The CDR3 DNA reads as TGTGCCAGCAGCCAAGAAGCGGTGGGGCTGGCAGTTACAGATACGCAGTATTTT. Translating it yields CASSQEAVGLAVTDTQYF.

This clone has just a few counts. The chain combines TRBV4-1 with TRBJ1-2; D might be TRBD1 (5 bases). Per germline, CDR1 MGHRA and CDR2 YSYEKL. The ends were cut back, 1 base at V and 8 bases at J, with 14 bases in the middle. This CDR3 spans 14 amino acids. CDR3 loop: CASSQAQGIGGYTF. CDR3 in DNA: TGCGCCAGCAGCCAAGCGCAGGGAATTGGGGGCTACACCTTC.

This clone has a handful of counts. The gene calls are TRBV6-5 and TRBJ1-3; no reliable D call. Germline-derived CDR1 and CDR2 are MNHEY and SVGAGI. The V gene lost 2 bases and the J gene lost 0 bases, with 8 bases spanning the gap. The CDR3 extends over 15 amino acids. The CDR3 sequence: CASSYSSNSGNTIYF. The CDR3 nucleotides are TGTGCCAGCAGTTACAGCAGTAACTCTGGAAACACCATATATTTT.

In this sample, this clone turned up a few times. The chain has TRBV9 and TRBJ1-2; D perhaps matches TRBD1 (6 bases). Germline CDR1 is SGDLS and CDR2 is YYNGEE. Trimming pared 3 bases from V and 4 bases from J, leaving 19 bases between. The CDR3 covers 16 residues. In DNA, the CDR3 is TGTGCCAGCAGCGCCTCGACAGGAAGAACGCCCTATGGCTACACCTTC. Its translation: CASSASTGRTPYGYTF.

This clone was seen only a few times. This chain links TRBV29-1 with TRBJ1-4; 7 bases line up with TRBD1. This CDR3 contains 12 residues. Germline V gives CDR1 SQVTM, CDR2 ANQGSEA. V lost 6 bases and J lost 7; bases outside the gene matches: 5. The CDR3 DNA follows: TGCAGCGTCTCAGGGGGTGGTGAAAAACTGTTTTTT. As protein: CSVSGGGEKLFF.